The clone carrying this T cell receptor beta chain showed up just a few times. Antigen: not known. This sample was included in a study of cytomegalovirus exposure and HLA in healthy donors. Study-wide background: Genetic ancestry analysis placed approximately 79% of the 400 or so donors that were genotyped in the Caucasian-associated cluster. General observations from the study: High sensitivity and specificity were reportedly achieved when the classifier diagnosed cytomegalovirus status.

Deletions cut 4 bases from V and 0 bases from J, with 15 bases between. CDR3 length: 16 amino acids. Germline V gene data show CDR1 as MGHRA and CDR2 as YSYEKL. The PCR employed 60 Vbeta primers together with 13 Jbeta primers. Profiling relied on immunoSEQ multiplex PCR, and the TCRdb table lists in-frame clones only, not all of them. The sample contains 120,000 or so clones, approximately 75% of which appear only once. This TCR derives from a man in his thirties or forties in good health and CMV-seronegative. V and J are TRBV4-1 and TRBJ1-1, with D perhaps TRBD1 (6 bases). Input material: PBMCs. The CDR3 spells CASSRPDRGVNTEAFF. The CDR3 DNA sequence: TGCGCCAGCAGCCGACCGGACAGAGGTGTGAACACTGAAGCTTTCTTT.